This entry lists 21 T cell receptor beta chains sequenced from one sample in a study of early T cells in non-severe SARS-CoV-2 infection. TCRdb re-derived calls from the 5' RACE reads in MiXCR, one entry per CDR3 protein. The sample includes 45,000 to 50,000 distinct CDR3 sequences, around 6.5% of them seen just once. The sequenced sample was whole blood, obtained at baseline. The receptors come from an adult who was a healthcare worker with PCR-confirmed SARS-CoV-2 infection or an uninfected control (not recorded which).

This sequence joins TRBV12-3 or TRBV12-4 and TRBJ1-1; no clear D gene. V shed 5 bases and J shed 0 bases, with 7 bases lying between them. This CDR3 comprises 13 residues. The CDR3 region is CASSVKLNTEAFF. CDR3 DNA: TGTGCCAGCAGTGTAAAGCTGAACACTGAAGCTTTCTTT.

This clonotype was recorded at least ten times. V is TRBV6-2 or TRBV6-3 and J is TRBJ1-2, with a tentative D call TRBD1 (6 bases). Looked up from germline, CDR1 is MNHEY and CDR2 is SVGEGT. The CDR3 contains 11 residues. Trimming pared 7 bases from V and 6 bases from J, leaving 9 bases between. In DNA, the CDR3 is TGTGCCAGCACCAACAGGGATGGCTACACCTTC. Protein: CASTNRDGYTF.

This clonotype was found a few times. The chain employs TRBV11-2 and TRBJ2-5; 8 bases map to TRBD1. With 2 bases clipped from V and 2 bases from J, the junction kept 13 bases outside the gene matches. CDR3 length: 18 amino acids. Germline CDR1 SGHAT, CDR2 FQNNGV. The CDR3 bases are TGTGCCAGCAGCTTAAGGGCAGGGGGCGCATCAGCACAAGAGACCCAGTACTTC. Amino acids: CASSLRAGGASAQETQYF.

This clonotype was seen repeatedly, ten times or more. The rearrangement joins TRBV28 to TRBJ2-7, with 11 nucleotides matching TRBD2. Germline CDR1 MDHEN, CDR2 SYDVKM. The CDR3 loop spans 15 amino acids. The ends lost 7 bases at V and 4 bases at J; junction bases unmatched: 9. CDR3 amino acids: CASNLPGLAAYEQYF. The DNA of the CDR3 is TGTGCCAGCAATCTGCCGGGACTAGCGGCTTACGAGCAGTACTTC.

This clonotype was seen a handful of times. The V call is TRBV6-1, the J call TRBJ2-3; D is possibly TRBD1 or TRBD2 (5 bases each). This CDR3 is 15 amino acids long. The germline V gene encodes CDR1 MNHNS and CDR2 SASEGT. V lost 7 bases, J lost 0 bases, and 14 bases lay in between. The CDR3 region is CASMVLGDSTDTQYF. CDR3 sequence (DNA): TGTGCCAGCATGGTGTTGGGGGATAGCACAGATACGCAGTATTTT.

The chain is built from TRBV20-1 and TRBJ1-2; TRBD1 is a possible D gene (5 bases). The CDR3 loop spans 17 amino acids. Between the trimmed V and J ends, which lost 3 bases and 3 bases, there was a span of 23 bases. Germline CDR1 reads DFQATT; CDR2 reads SNEGSKA (reference sequence). CDR3 in DNA: TGCAGTGCTAGCCCACCCCGGGGACTTACCCGGCACTATGGCTACACCTTC. This translates into CSASPPRGLTRHYGYTF.

This clonotype was found many times. The V and J genes are TRBV6-5 and TRBJ1-2; D unclear. The CDR3 loop spans 13 amino acids. V lost 6 bases to trimming and J lost 2 bases, with 10 bases between them. Germline V gene lookup returns CDR1 MNHEY and CDR2 SVGAGI. Here the CDR3 DNA reads TGTGCCAGCAGACCCCCAGACAACTATGGCTACACCTTC. It translates to CASRPPDNYGYTF.

This clonotype occurred many times. The V gene is TRBV4-2, the J gene TRBJ2-7; 9 bases align to TRBD1. Unmatched junction bases numbered 9, after V lost 3 bases and J lost 12 bases. Looked up from germline, CDR1 is LGHNA and CDR2 is YNFKEQ. CDR3 length: 13 amino acids. The CDR3 region is CASSQAPGQGRYF. For the CDR3, the DNA is TGTGCCAGCAGCCAGGCACCGGGACAGGGTAGGTACTTC.

Ten or more counts support this clonotype. The chain uses TRBV29-1 and TRBJ1-2, with 8 positions matching TRBD1. J lost 5 bases, V lost 4 bases, and 12 bases had no gene match. The CDR3 has 15 amino acids. Germline CDR1 is SQVTM and CDR2 is ANQGSEA. CDR3 bases: TGCAGCGTTGTTGCCTCAGACGGACAGGGATATGGCTACACCTTC. Translation: CSVVASDGQGYGYTF.

This clonotype was detected many times. The rearrangement uses TRBV28 and TRBJ1-2; TRBD1 matches at 8 bases. Germline V lookup: CDR1 MDHEN, CDR2 SYDVKM. Unmatched junction bases numbered 4, after V lost 5 bases and J lost 5 bases. The CDR3 length is 13 residues. CDR3 protein: CASSPTGGYGYTF. CDR3 nucleotide sequence: TGTGCCAGCAGTCCAACAGGGGGATATGGCTACACCTTC.

This clonotype was detected only a few times. This sequence joins TRBV7-8 and TRBJ2-1, with D possibly TRBD2 on 5 matching bases. Germline V CDR1 and CDR2: SGHVS, FQNEAQ. CDR3 length: 13 residues. Trimming took 5 bases from V and 9 from J, leaving 14 bases between them. CDR3 nucleotides: TGTGCCAGCAGCGGGTCGGACGGGGTTGAGCAGTTCTTC. As protein: CASSGSDGVEQFF.

This clonotype was detected ten times or more. The chain combines TRBV20-1 with TRBJ2-5, with D tentatively TRBD2 (6 bases). Germline CDR1 reads DFQATT; CDR2 reads SNEGSKA (reference sequence). This CDR3 has 16 residues. V was clipped by 0 bases and J by 2 bases, with 16 bases between them. The chain's CDR3 is CSARDIPGLRQETQYF. CDR3 sequence (DNA): TGCAGTGCTAGAGATATCCCGGGACTTAGACAAGAGACCCAGTACTTC.

The chain is built from TRBV12-3 or TRBV12-4 and TRBJ2-3, with TRBD2 matching 12 bases. V was clipped by 5 bases and J by 6 bases; unmatched bases: 12. There are 17 residues in the CDR3. This chain's CDR3 is CASSRATSGGPGDTQYF. DNA for the CDR3: TGTGCCAGCAGTCGTGCCACTAGCGGGGGGCCAGGGGATACGCAGTATTTT.

The table lists this clonotype with many counts. J is TRBJ1-6 and V is TRBV7-2; TRBD1 matches 7 bases. J was trimmed by 0 bases and V by 6 bases; bases with no gene match: 11. This CDR3 has 18 residues. CDR1 SGHTA and CDR2 FQGNSA come from the germline V gene. CDR3 coding DNA: TGTGCCAGCAGTCGGACAGGCGTTGGGAGCTCCTATAATTCACCCCTCCACTTT. It specifies CASSRTGVGSSYNSPLHF.

This clonotype has ten or more counts. The chain couples TRBV7-6 to TRBJ2-5; 10 bases line up with TRBD2. Germline V gives CDR1 SGHVS, CDR2 FNYEAQ. The CDR3 has 15 residues. With 1 base clipped from V and 5 bases from J, the junction kept 4 bases outside the gene matches. The CDR3 region is CASSLGSGGQETQYF. Written as DNA, the CDR3 is TGTGCCAGCAGCTTAGGTAGCGGGGGGCAGGAGACCCAGTACTTC.

This clonotype appeared many times. The CDR3 bases are TGCGCCAGCAGCCTGGACAGGGGGCGCGTCACTGAAGCTTTCTTT. Its protein is CASSLDRGRVTEAFF. The chain links TRBV4-1 to TRBJ1-1, with 11 bases fitting TRBD1. After removal of 4 bases from V and 4 bases from J, the junction contained 5 bases not matched to a gene. Germline loops: CDR1 MGHRA, CDR2 YSYEKL. The CDR3 is made up of 15 amino acids.

In its sample, this clonotype was seen many times. This chain connects TRBV20-1 to TRBJ2-2; 9 bases map to TRBD1. J lost 6 bases, V lost 5 bases, and 13 bases had no gene match. The CDR3 consists of 16 residues. Germline assignment: CDR1 DFQATT and CDR2 SNEGSKA (reference sequence). The CDR3 DNA sequence: TGCAGTGCTTTCCCGGACAGGGGATCTTACGCCGGGGAGCTGTTTTTT. It specifies CSAFPDRGSYAGELFF.

In its sample, this clonotype was seen many times. The chain combines TRBV30 with TRBJ2-7; D ambiguous. The CDR3 sequence is 11 residues long. Trimming pared 3 bases from V and 0 bases from J, leaving 3 bases between. In germline, CDR1 is GTSNPN, CDR2 SVGIG (reference sequence). The CDR3 DNA reads as TGTGCCTGGAGCACCTCCTACGAGCAGTACTTC. Its translation is CAWSTSYEQYF.

This clonotype was found many times. The chain is built from TRBV7-8 and TRBJ2-1; 13 bases agree with TRBD2. Germline values: CDR1 SGHVS, CDR2 FQNEAQ. The CDR3 contains 14 residues. The J segment lost 9 bases and the V segment lost 4 bases, leaving 3 bases of the junction unmatched. The CDR3 DNA sequence: TGTGCCAGCAGCTCGGGACTAGCGGGGTTTGAGCAGTTCTTC. This sequence encodes CASSSGLAGFEQFF.

This clonotype has just a few counts. The chain combines TRBV3-1 with TRBJ1-2, with 11 bases fitting TRBD1. The CDR3 totals 18 residues. Germline loops: CDR1 LGHDT, CDR2 YNNKEL (reference sequence). V shed 4 bases and J 8 bases; nucleotides not matched to a gene: 18. CDR3 nucleotides: TGTGCCAGCAGCCGGAAACCGGGACAGGGGGGAATTACTGGAGGCTACACCTTC. Amino acids: CASSRKPGQGGITGGYTF. Full variable domain (missing parts from reference TRBV3-1 and TRBJ1-2): DTAVSQTPKYLVTQMGNDKSIKCEQNLGHDTMYWYKQDSKKFLKIMFSYNNKELIINETVPNRFSPKSPDKAHLNLHINSLELGDSAVYFCASSRKPGQGGITGGYTFGSGTRLTVV.

In this sample, this clonotype turned up a few times. This chain joins TRBV12-3 or TRBV12-4 and TRBJ1-2; the D is unclear. Deletions cut 3 bases from V and 4 bases from J, with 6 bases between. The CDR3 loop spans 12 amino acids. The CDR3 DNA reads as TGTGCCAGCAGTTTGATGGGCTATGGCTACACCTTC. This encodes CASSLMGYGYTF.